Listed below are T cell receptor beta chains from one sample, sequenced in a study of Ad26.COV2.S vaccination and SARS-CoV-2 variants. The repertoire was sequenced with immunoSEQ multiplex PCR; TCRdb's copy has only in-frame clones and lacks some. The table lists 300,000 to 400,000 clones, 87% of them singletons. Sequenced here: peripheral blood, sampled in a trial of Ad26.COV2.S vaccine versus placebo. The receptors here all came from a person between 18 and 65 years old who received the Ad26.COV2.S COVID-19 vaccine or a placebo. Both conserved end residues are part of each CDR3. D genes are given only for firm matches. Clone size is not always given. Where it is, it says once, few, many or a class for expanded clones.

D	size	V	J	CDR3	DNA
TRBD1	few	TRBV19	TRBJ1-1	CASSSTGGTEAFF	TGTGCCAGTAGTTCTACAGGGGGCACTGAAGCTTTCTTT
-	-	TRBV5-4	TRBJ1-2	CASSPGTGFYGYTF	TGTGCCAGCAGCCCCGGGACGGGCTTTTATGGCTACACCTTC
-	once	TRBV5-4	TRBJ1-4	CASTEGLTNEKLFF	TGTGCCAGCACCGAGGGACTGACTAATGAAAAACTGTTTTTT
-	-	TRBV19	TRBJ2-3	CASSIGHKGRRSWEDTQYF	TGTGCCAGTAGTATAGGTCATAAGGGACGGCGCTCTTGGGAAGATACGCAGTATTTT
-	-	TRBV4-3	TRBJ2-6	CASSPMRLSGANVLTF	TGCGCCAGCAGCCCCATGAGACTCTCTGGGGCCAACGTCCTGACTTTC
-	-	TRBV20-1	TRBJ2-7	CSAGKESYYF	TGCAGTGCTGGTAAAGAATCCTATTACTTC
-	-	TRBV7-2	TRBJ2-7	CASSLATQVSYEQYF	TGTGCCAGCAGCTTGGCGACACAGGTATCCTACGAGCAGTACTTC
-	-	TRBV13	TRBJ2-2	CASSKKQGTGELFF	TGTGCCAGCAGCAAAAAACAGGGAACCGGGGAGCTGTTTTTT
-	-	TRBV9	TRBJ1-4	CASTHGGGNEKLFF	TGTGCCAGCACCCATGGGGGAGGAAATGAAAAACTGTTTTTT
TRBD1	-	TRBV4-1	TRBJ1-5	CASSPQGAGNQPQHF	TGCGCCAGCAGCCCACAGGGGGCTGGCAATCAGCCCCAGCATTTT
TRBD1	-	TRBV2	TRBJ2-1	CASSRQGAYNEQFF	TGTGCCAGCAGCCGACAGGGGGCATACAATGAGCAGTTCTTC
-	once	TRBV6-5	TRBJ1-5	CASRGGYSNQPQHF	TGTGCCAGCAGAGGTGGCTATAGCAATCAGCCCCAGCATTTT
-	few	TRBV6-1	TRBJ2-2	CATLRVPGELFF	TGTGCCACCCTGAGGGTACCCGGGGAGCTGTTTTTT
-	-	TRBV27	TRBJ1-1	CASSLDPMGVEAFF	TGTGCCAGCAGCTTAGACCCGATGGGGGTTGAAGCTTTCTTT
-	once	TRBV4-2	TRBJ2-3	CASSQGGLGDTQYF	TGTGCCAGCAGCCAAGGCGGCCTTGGTGATACGCAGTATTTT
-	-	TRBV5-1	TRBJ1-4	CASRLGSNEKLFF	TGCGCCAGCAGACTGGGATCTAATGAAAAACTGTTTTTT
-	-	TRBV14	TRBJ1-1	CAKRPGRRHSVTEAFF	TGTGCCAAACGCCCTGGCCGGCGCCATTCGGTCACTGAAGCTTTCTTT
-	once	TRBV15	TRBJ2-2	CATSTRGAGELFF	TGTGCCACCAGCACAAGGGGGGCCGGGGAGCTGTTTTTT
TRBD1	-	TRBV2	TRBJ1-5	CASSQGQRASQPQHF	TGTGCCAGCAGTCAGGGACAGCGAGCGAGCCAGCCCCAGCATTTT
-	-	TRBV6-5	TRBJ1-2	CASSWGSTGYGYTF	TGTGCCAGCAGTTGGGGTTCGACAGGCTATGGCTACACCTTC
-	-	TRBV7-7	TRBJ1-5	CASSLDQVDGNQPQHF	TGTGCTAGCAGCTTAGATCAGGTCGATGGCAATCAGCCCCAGCATTTT
-	-	TRBV25-1	TRBJ2-2	CASTRAGDTGELFF	TGTGCCAGCACTAGGGCAGGGGACACCGGGGAGCTGTTTTTT
TRBD1	-	TRBV19	TRBJ1-5	CASSIVQGIGQPQHF	TGTGCCAGTAGTATAGTACAGGGGATAGGGCAGCCCCAGCATTTT
TRBD2	once	TRBV4-1	TRBJ2-5	CASSQEGLAGTQYF	TGCGCCAGCAGCCAAGAAGGACTAGCGGGGACCCAGTACTTC
-	-	TRBV29-1	TRBJ2-3	CSVDQGADTQYF	TGCAGCGTTGACCAGGGCGCAGATACGCAGTATTTT
-	-	TRBV5-1	TRBJ1-4	CASSFRFGDGNEKLFF	TGCGCCAGCAGCTTTCGATTCGGGGACGGGAATGAAAAACTGTTTTTT
TRBD2	-	TRBV20-1	TRBJ2-5	CSASSRGGNQETQYF	TGCAGTGCTAGTTCCCGCGGGGGGAACCAAGAGACCCAGTACTTC
TRBD2	-	TRBV2	TRBJ2-2	CASRLAGGLNTGELFF	TGTGCCAGCAGACTAGCGGGGGGCTTGAACACCGGGGAGCTGTTTTTT
-	-	TRBV18	TRBJ1-3	CASSPTGGVGGNTIYF	TGTGCCAGCTCGCCGACCGGGGGCGTAGGTGGAAACACCATATATTTT
-	-	TRBV19	TRBJ1-5	CASTMSELQGNGNQPQHF	TGTGCCAGTACTATGAGCGAGTTACAGGGTAATGGCAATCAGCCCCAGCATTTT
-	-	TRBV19	TRBJ2-7	CASSIRVLALYEQYF	TGTGCCAGTAGTATCCGGGTCCTCGCCCTTTACGAGCAGTACTTC
-	-	TRBV18	TRBJ1-6	CASSPPGPQNSPLHF	TGTGCCAGCTCACCACCGGGGCCCCAAAATTCACCCCTCCACTTT
TRBD1	-	TRBV7-6	TRBJ2-5	CASSLNQGQGAETQYF	TGTGCCAGCAGCCTGAACCAGGGACAGGGGGCAGAGACCCAGTACTTC
-	-	TRBV5-1	TRBJ2-1	CASSPGALSYNEQFF	TGCGCCAGCAGCCCAGGGGCTTTATCGTACAATGAGCAGTTCTTC
-	-	TRBV2	TRBJ2-1	CASSADSSSYNEQFF	TGTGCCAGCAGCGCCGACAGCAGCTCCTACAATGAGCAGTTCTTC
TRBD2	-	TRBV29-1	TRBJ2-7	CSVQTSGVYEQYF	TGCAGCGTTCAAACTAGCGGGGTCTACGAGCAGTACTTC
-	-	TRBV4-1	TRBJ2-1	CASSHTQAPSSYNEQFF	TGCGCCAGCAGCCATACACAGGCACCGAGCTCCTACAATGAGCAGTTCTTC
TRBD1	-	TRBV7-2	TRBJ2-7	CASSSRTGHEQYF	TGTGCCAGCAGCTCCCGGACAGGCCACGAGCAGTACTTC
TRBD2	-	TRBV5-1	TRBJ2-7	CASSLRTSGGSTYEQYF	TGCGCCAGCAGCTTGCGGACTAGCGGGGGTAGCACCTACGAGCAGTACTTC
-	-	TRBV3-1/TRBV3-2	TRBJ2-7	CASSGVPYEQYF	TGTGCCAGCAGCGGGGTCCCCTACGAGCAGTACTTC
-	once	TRBV11-2	TRBJ2-2	CASSFRAAGELFF	TGTGCCAGCAGCTTCAGGGCGGCCGGGGAGCTGTTTTTT
-	-	TRBV7-3	TRBJ2-1	CASRRAGSSYNEQFF	TGTGCCAGTAGAAGGGCGGGGTCTTCCTACAATGAGCAGTTCTTC
TRBD1	-	TRBV23-1	TRBJ2-7	CASSSPETTGGTGGHEQYF	TGCGCCAGCAGTTCCCCTGAAACGACCGGCGGGACAGGGGGACACGAGCAGTACTTC
TRBD2	once	TRBV5-4	TRBJ2-1	CASSRGGILNEQFF	TGTGCCAGTTCTCGGGGGGGGATATTGAATGAGCAGTTCTTC
-	-	TRBV5-4	TRBJ1-2	CASSSRLGYTF	TGTGCCAGCAGCTCCAGGTTGGGCTACACCTTC
TRBD1	-	TRBV5-1	TRBJ1-5	CASSLETGGNQPQHF	TGCGCCAGCAGCTTGGAGACAGGGGGCAATCAGCCCCAGCATTTT
-	-	TRBV4-1	TRBJ1-2	CASSQGGAGVGYGYTF	TGCGCCAGCAGCCAAGGGGGCGCAGGTGTTGGTTATGGCTACACCTTC
-	-	TRBV24-1	TRBJ2-7	CATRALGLHEQYF	TGTGCCACCAGGGCCCTTGGACTCCACGAGCAGTACTTC